This TCR beta chain was identified in a study of T cells after posttransplantation cyclophosphamide. Study-wide findings and caveats: Tissue-infiltrating T cells from skin or gut overlapped little with blood T cells. Donor CD8+ memory clones often dominated recipient blood repertoires at later times. Recipient CMV seropositivity and CMV reactivation strongly tracked TRB clonality.

Of note for this clone: Its target is unknown. Germline is not matched at one junction end, which may reflect a read error. The same CDR3 is also encoded by other DNA sequences in this sample.

Sequenced by immunoSEQ multiplex PCR; TCRdb stores in-frame clones only, minus some. Seen here are some 5,000 clones, 61% observed once, and the top ten hold 15% to 20%. The clonotype was recovered from a woman aged 55-69 years in good health, CMV-negative, and a related stem cell transplant donor. Sequenced input: memory CD8+ T cells sorted from blood.

In nucleotides, the CDR3 is TGTGCCAGTAGTTTGGCGGGAGCAGACGAGCAGTACTTC. Translation gives CASSLAGADEQYF. V usage is TRBV27 and J usage is TRBJ2-7; TRBD2 aligns across 7 bases. CDR1 and CDR2 (germline): MNHEY, SMNVEV (reference sequence). The CDR3 is made up of 13 amino acids.